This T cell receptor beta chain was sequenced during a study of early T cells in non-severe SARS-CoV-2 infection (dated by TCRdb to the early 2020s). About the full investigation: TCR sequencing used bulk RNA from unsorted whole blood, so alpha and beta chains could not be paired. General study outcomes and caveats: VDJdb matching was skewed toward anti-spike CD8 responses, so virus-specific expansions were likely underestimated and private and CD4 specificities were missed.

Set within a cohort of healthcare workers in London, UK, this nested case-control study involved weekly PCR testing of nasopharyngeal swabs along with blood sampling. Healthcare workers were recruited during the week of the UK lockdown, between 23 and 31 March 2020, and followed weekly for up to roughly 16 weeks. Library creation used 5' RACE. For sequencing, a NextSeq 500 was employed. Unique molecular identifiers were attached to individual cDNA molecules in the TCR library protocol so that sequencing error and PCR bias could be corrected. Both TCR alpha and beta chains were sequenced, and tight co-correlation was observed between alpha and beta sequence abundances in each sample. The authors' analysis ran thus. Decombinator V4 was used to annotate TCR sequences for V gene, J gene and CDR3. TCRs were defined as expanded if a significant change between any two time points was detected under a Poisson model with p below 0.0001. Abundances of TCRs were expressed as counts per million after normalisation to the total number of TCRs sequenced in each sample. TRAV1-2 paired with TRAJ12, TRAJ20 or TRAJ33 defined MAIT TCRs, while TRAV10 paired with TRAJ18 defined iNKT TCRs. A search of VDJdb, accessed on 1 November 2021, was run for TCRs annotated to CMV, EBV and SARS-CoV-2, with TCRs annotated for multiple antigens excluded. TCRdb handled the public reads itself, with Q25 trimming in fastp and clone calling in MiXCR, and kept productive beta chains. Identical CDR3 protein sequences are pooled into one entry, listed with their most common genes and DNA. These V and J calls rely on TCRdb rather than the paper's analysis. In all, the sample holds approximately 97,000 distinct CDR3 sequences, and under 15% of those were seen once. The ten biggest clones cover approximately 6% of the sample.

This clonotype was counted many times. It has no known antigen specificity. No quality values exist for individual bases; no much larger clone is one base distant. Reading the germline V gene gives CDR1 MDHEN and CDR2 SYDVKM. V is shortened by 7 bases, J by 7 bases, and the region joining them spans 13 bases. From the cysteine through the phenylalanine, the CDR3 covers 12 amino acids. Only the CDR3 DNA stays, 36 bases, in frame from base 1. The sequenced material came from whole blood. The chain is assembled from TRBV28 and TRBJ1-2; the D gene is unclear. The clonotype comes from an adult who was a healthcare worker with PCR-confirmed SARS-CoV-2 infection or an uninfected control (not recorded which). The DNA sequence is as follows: TGTGCCAGCAATGTCGGTGCGCGTGGCTACACCTTC. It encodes CASNVGARGYTF.